This is a list of T cell receptor beta chains from one sample in a study of OX40 agonist ivuxolimab in advanced cancers. Here immunoSEQ multiplex PCR was the method, and the copy in TCRdb shows in-frame clones only, minus some. This sample has 25,000 to 35,000 clones, with about four fifths found just once. The specimen was CD4+ or CD8+ T cells sorted from blood, collected in a trial of the OX40 agonist ivuxolimab. These receptors all come from an adult with an advanced solid tumor such as melanoma, head and neck, liver or kidney cancer. Each CDR3 is given with its conserved first and last residue. Each record gives: clone size, D gene, J gene, V gene, CDR3 protein, CDR3 DNA. A D gene is named only where the DNA matches it firmly. Clone size is not always given. Where it is, it says once, few, many or a class for expanded clones.

size: .
D: .
J: TRBJ2-7
V: TRBV2
CDR3: CASLGNEQYF
DNA: TGTGCCAGTCTTGGCAACGAGCAGTACTTC

size: .
D: .
J: TRBJ1-2
V: TRBV23-1
CDR3: CASSQALGYTF
DNA: TGCGCCAGCAGTCAAGCCCTTGGCTACACCTTC

size: .
D: .
J: TRBJ2-3
V: TRBV28
CDR3: CASTSSTRTISGTDTQYF
DNA: TGTGCCAGCACCTCTTCGACTAGGACGATTTCCGGCACAGATACGCAGTATTTT

size: .
D: .
J: TRBJ2-3
V: TRBV6-1
CDR3: CASSEQRGSTDTQYF
DNA: TGTGCCAGCAGTGAACAACGGGGGAGCACAGATACGCAGTATTTT

size: .
D: TRBD2
J: TRBJ2-1
V: TRBV13
CDR3: CASSVTSNGEQFF
DNA: TGTGCCAGCAGCGTGACTAGCAACGGTGAGCAGTTCTTC

size: .
D: TRBD2
J: TRBJ2-7
V: TRBV27
CDR3: CATGGYGDEQYF
DNA: TGCGCAACCGGGGGGTACGGGGACGAGCAGTACTTC

size: .
D: .
J: TRBJ1-4
V: TRBV27
CDR3: CASSFLSQGTQNEKLFF
DNA: TGTGCCAGCAGTTTTCTATCACAGGGAACCCAGAATGAAAAACTGTTTTTT

size: .
D: TRBD2
J: TRBJ2-7
V: TRBV5-1
CDR3: CASSSAGGLYEQYF
DNA: TGCGCCAGCAGCTCAGCGGGAGGTCTATACGAGCAGTACTTC

size: few
D: .
J: TRBJ2-7
V: TRBV21-1
CDR3: CASPHEQYF
DNA: TGTGCCAGCCCACACGAGCAGTACTTC

size: .
D: .
J: TRBJ2-7
V: TRBV28
CDR3: CASSFKMEVPRIEQYF
DNA: TGTGCCAGCAGTTTCAAGATGGAGGTTCCCCGGATTGAGCAGTACTTC

size: .
D: .
J: TRBJ2-7
V: TRBV2
CDR3: CASSGVEQYF
DNA: TGTGCCAGCAGCGGGGTCGAGCAGTACTTC

size: .
D: .
J: TRBJ2-7
V: TRBV7-6
CDR3: CASSLEGGASSYEQYF
DNA: TGTGCCAGCAGCTTAGAGGGTGGGGCAAGCTCCTACGAGCAGTACTTC

size: .
D: TRBD2
J: TRBJ2-1
V: TRBV7-9
CDR3: CASSLGSTSGGDNEQFF
DNA: TGTGCCAGCAGCTTAGGATCGACTAGCGGGGGCGACAATGAGCAGTTCTTC

size: .
D: .
J: TRBJ1-6
V: TRBV11-2
CDR3: CASSLVLAGSPLHF
DNA: TGTGCCAGCAGCTTAGTGCTGGCAGGGTCACCCCTCCACTTT

size: .
D: .
J: TRBJ1-5
V: TRBV4-1
CDR3: CASSQWASQPQHF
DNA: TGCGCCAGCAGCCAATGGGCGAGTCAGCCCCAGCATTTT

size: .
D: .
J: TRBJ1-1
V: TRBV27
CDR3: CASSQRGTEAFF
DNA: TGTGCCAGCAGTCAAAGGGGCACTGAAGCTTTCTTT

size: .
D: .
J: TRBJ1-4
V: TRBV28
CDR3: CASSAFREKDEKLFF
DNA: TGTGCCAGCAGTGCCTTCAGGGAGAAGGATGAAAAACTGTTTTTT

size: .
D: TRBD1
J: TRBJ2-2
V: TRBV6-5
CDR3: CASSYTGVSTGELFF
DNA: TGTGCCAGCAGTTACACAGGGGTTTCCACCGGGGAGCTGTTTTTT

size: .
D: TRBD1
J: TRBJ1-2
V: TRBV5-5
CDR3: CASSLGQKNYGYTF
DNA: TGTGCCAGCAGCCTGGGACAGAAGAACTATGGCTACACCTTC

size: .
D: TRBD1
J: TRBJ2-1
V: TRBV29-1
CDR3: CSVEDPGTGGVYNEQFF
DNA: TGCAGCGTTGAAGATCCGGGGACAGGGGGAGTCTACAATGAGCAGTTCTTC

size: .
D: .
J: TRBJ1-2
V: TRBV27
CDR3: CASSEGTAYTF
DNA: TGTGCCAGCTCGGAAGGGACGGCCTACACCTTC

size: .
D: TRBD1
J: TRBJ1-2
V: TRBV25-1
CDR3: CASSDPLNRQGALTF
DNA: TGTGCCAGCAGTGACCCTCTGAACCGACAGGGGGCGTTGACCTTC

size: .
D: .
J: TRBJ1-1
V: TRBV27
CDR3: CASSFLMNTEAFF
DNA: TGTGCCAGCAGTTTCTTGATGAACACTGAAGCTTTCTTT

size: .
D: .
J: TRBJ1-2
V: TRBV28
CDR3: CASRSVSGFADYGYTF
DNA: TGTGCCAGCAGATCTGTATCCGGGTTCGCCGACTATGGCTACACCTTC

size: .
D: .
J: TRBJ1-3
V: TRBV5-1
CDR3: CASSAEQGARNTIYF
DNA: TGCGCCAGCAGCGCGGAACAGGGAGCCCGAAACACCATATATTTT

size: .
D: .
J: TRBJ1-1
V: TRBV29-1
CDR3: CSVVGGLETEAFF
DNA: TGCAGCGTTGTTGGGGGATTGGAAACTGAAGCTTTCTTT

size: .
D: .
J: TRBJ2-3
V: TRBV6-6
CDR3: CASSYSTLTEDTQYF
DNA: TGTGCCAGCAGTTACTCGACCTTAACAGAGGATACGCAGTATTTT

size: .
D: .
J: TRBJ2-7
V: TRBV9
CDR3: CASSPRRDPDHEQYF
DNA: TGTGCCAGCAGCCCTCGCCGGGACCCTGACCACGAGCAGTACTTC

size: .
D: TRBD1
J: TRBJ2-4
V: TRBV7-9
CDR3: CASSLTGQGLYF
DNA: TGTGCCAGCAGCTTAACGGGACAGGGCCTGTACTTC

size: .
D: .
J: TRBJ2-2
V: TRBV7-2
CDR3: CASSLPKMDLHTGELFF
DNA: TGTGCCAGCAGCTTACCCAAAATGGACCTTCACACCGGGGAGCTGTTTTTT

size: .
D: .
J: TRBJ1-4
V: TRBV5-1
CDR3: CASSFRTPDEKLFF
DNA: TGCGCCAGCAGCTTCCGGACACCCGATGAAAAACTGTTTTTT

size: .
D: .
J: TRBJ2-1
V: TRBV7-6
CDR3: CASSLAGYTEQFF
DNA: TGTGCCAGCAGCTTAGCGGGGTATACTGAGCAGTTCTTC

size: once
D: .
J: TRBJ2-7
V: TRBV27
CDR3: CASSGVRDYEQYF
DNA: TGTGCCAGCAGCGGGGTCCGGGATTACGAGCAGTACTTC

size: .
D: .
J: TRBJ2-3
V: TRBV29-1
CDR3: CSALGSGAGADTQYF
DNA: TGCAGCGCCCTGGGGAGCGGGGCGGGGGCGGATACGCAGTATTTT

size: few
D: .
J: TRBJ1-5
V: TRBV28
CDR3: CASSLWGGGDQPQHF
DNA: TGTGCCAGCAGTTTGTGGGGCGGGGGGGATCAGCCCCAGCATTTT

size: .
D: .
J: TRBJ2-5
V: TRBV28
CDR3: CASRSGQQETQYF
DNA: TGTGCCAGCAGAAGTGGGCAGCAAGAGACCCAGTACTTC

size: .
D: .
J: TRBJ1-5
V: TRBV19
CDR3: CASKSPESPNQPQHF
DNA: TGTGCCAGTAAATCTCCAGAAAGCCCGAATCAGCCCCAGCATTTT

size: .
D: TRBD2
J: TRBJ2-1
V: TRBV6-5
CDR3: CASSRREGYNEQFF
DNA: TGTGCCAGCAGTAGGAGGGAGGGGTACAATGAGCAGTTCTTC

size: .
D: TRBD1
J: TRBJ2-3
V: TRBV7-6
CDR3: CASSLKGTGGLSTDTQYF
DNA: TGTGCCAGCAGCTTAAAAGGGACAGGGGGCCTCAGCACAGATACGCAGTATTTT

size: many
D: TRBD1
J: TRBJ2-7
V: TRBV28
CDR3: CASRKGQGAYEQYF
DNA: TGTGCCAGCAGAAAGGGACAGGGGGCCTACGAGCAGTACTTC

size: .
D: TRBD1
J: TRBJ2-1
V: TRBV5-1
CDR3: CASSFGTGLGTEQFF
DNA: TGCGCCAGCAGCTTCGGGACAGGGTTAGGGACTGAGCAGTTCTTC